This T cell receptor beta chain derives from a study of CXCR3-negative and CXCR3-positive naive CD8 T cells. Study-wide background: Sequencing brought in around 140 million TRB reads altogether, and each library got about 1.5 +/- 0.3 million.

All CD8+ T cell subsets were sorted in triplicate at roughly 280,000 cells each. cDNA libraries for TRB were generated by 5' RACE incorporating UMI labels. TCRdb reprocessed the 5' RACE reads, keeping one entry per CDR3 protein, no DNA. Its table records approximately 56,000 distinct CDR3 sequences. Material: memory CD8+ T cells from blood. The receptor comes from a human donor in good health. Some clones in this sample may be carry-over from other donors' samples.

CDR3 amino acids: CASSFRASGTSSYEQYF. The chain links TRBV6-5 to TRBJ2-7; TCRdb's assignment of TRBD1 cannot be checked, as there is no DNA. This CDR3 region has 17 residues. CDR1 and CDR2 (germline): MNHEY, SVGAGI.